The present T cell receptor (beta chain) was sequenced within a study of OX40 agonist ivuxolimab in advanced cancers. The trim removed 5 bases at V and 2 bases at J, leaving 7 bases unmatched. CDR3 length: 16 residues. The germline gives CDR1 LNHDA, CDR2 SQIVND (reference sequence). Here immunoSEQ multiplex PCR was the method, and the copy in TCRdb shows in-frame clones only, minus some. The data hold tens of thousands of clones, with around 80% observed a single time. The source material was CD4+ or CD8+ T cells sorted from blood, sampled in a trial of the OX40 agonist ivuxolimab. The sequence derives from an adult with an advanced solid tumor such as melanoma, head and neck, liver or kidney cancer. The chain joins TRBV19 to TRBJ1-2; 11 positions agree with TRBD1. The CDR3 sequence: CASSFPGQGENYGYTF. CDR3 coding DNA: TGTGCCAGTAGTTTCCCGGGACAGGGGGAGAACTATGGCTACACCTTC.